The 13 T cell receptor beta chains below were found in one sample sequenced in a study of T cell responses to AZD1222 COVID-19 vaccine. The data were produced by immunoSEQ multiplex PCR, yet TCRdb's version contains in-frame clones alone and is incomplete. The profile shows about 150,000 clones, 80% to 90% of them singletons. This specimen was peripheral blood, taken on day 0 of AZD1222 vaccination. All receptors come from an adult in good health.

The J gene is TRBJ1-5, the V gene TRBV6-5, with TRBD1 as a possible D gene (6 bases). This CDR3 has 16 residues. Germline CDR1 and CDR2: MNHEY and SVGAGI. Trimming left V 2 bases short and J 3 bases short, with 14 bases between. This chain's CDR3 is CASSYMGTGFNQPQHF. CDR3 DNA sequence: TGTGCCAGCAGTTACATGGGTACAGGGTTCAATCAGCCCCAGCATTTT.

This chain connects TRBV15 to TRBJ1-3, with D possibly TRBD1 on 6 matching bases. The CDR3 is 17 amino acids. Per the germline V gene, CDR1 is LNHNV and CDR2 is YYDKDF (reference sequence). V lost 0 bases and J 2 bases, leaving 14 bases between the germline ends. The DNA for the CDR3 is TGTGCCACCAGCAGAGAGAGACTACAGGGAACTGGAAACACCATATATTTT. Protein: CATSRERLQGTGNTIYF.

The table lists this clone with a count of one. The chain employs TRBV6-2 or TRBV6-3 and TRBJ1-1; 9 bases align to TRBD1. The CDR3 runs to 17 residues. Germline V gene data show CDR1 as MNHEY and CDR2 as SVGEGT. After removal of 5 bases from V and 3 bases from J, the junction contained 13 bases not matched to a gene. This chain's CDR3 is CASSKIPYRGRDTEAFF. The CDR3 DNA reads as TGTGCCAGCAGTAAAATCCCCTACAGGGGGCGAGACACTGAAGCTTTCTTT.

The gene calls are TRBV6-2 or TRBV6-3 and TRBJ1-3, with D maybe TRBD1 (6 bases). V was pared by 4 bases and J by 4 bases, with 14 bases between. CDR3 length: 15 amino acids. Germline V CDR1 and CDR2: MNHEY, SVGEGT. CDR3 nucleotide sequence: TGTGCCAGCAGTTCGCAACAGGGTGGCGGAAACACCATATATTTT. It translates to CASSSQQGGGNTIYF.

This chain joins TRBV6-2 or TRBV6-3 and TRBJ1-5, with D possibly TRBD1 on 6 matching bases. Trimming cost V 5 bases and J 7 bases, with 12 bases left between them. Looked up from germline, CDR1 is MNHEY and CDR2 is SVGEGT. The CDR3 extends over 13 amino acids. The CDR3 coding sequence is TGTGCCAGCAGTCCAACAGGGAACCAGCCCCAGCATTTT. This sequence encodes CASSPTGNQPQHF.

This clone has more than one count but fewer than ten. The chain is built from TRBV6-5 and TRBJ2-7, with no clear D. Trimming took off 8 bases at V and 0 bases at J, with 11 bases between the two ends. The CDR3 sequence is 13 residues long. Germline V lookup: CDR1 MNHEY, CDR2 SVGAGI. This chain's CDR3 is CASRFSTSYEQYF. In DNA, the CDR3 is TGTGCCAGCCGGTTCTCTACCTCCTACGAGCAGTACTTC.

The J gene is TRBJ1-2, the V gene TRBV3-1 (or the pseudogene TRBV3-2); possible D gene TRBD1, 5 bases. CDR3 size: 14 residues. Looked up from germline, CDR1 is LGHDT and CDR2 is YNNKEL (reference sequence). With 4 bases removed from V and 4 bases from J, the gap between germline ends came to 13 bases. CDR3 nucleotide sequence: TGTGCCAGCAGCCCCGGGGCCGATTCCTATGGCTACACCTTC. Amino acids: CASSPGADSYGYTF.

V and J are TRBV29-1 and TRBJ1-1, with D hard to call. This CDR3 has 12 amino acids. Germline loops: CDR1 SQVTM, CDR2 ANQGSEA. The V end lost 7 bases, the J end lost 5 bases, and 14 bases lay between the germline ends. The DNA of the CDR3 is TGCAGCGCCAGGCGTGAGCGGACTGAAGCTTTCTTT. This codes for CSARRERTEAFF.

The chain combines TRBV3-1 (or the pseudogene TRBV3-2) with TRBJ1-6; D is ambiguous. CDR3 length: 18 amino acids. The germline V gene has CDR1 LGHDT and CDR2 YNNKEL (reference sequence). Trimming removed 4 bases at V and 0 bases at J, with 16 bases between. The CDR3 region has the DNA TGTGCCAGCAGCCTGTATTCAGTCGTTAGCTCCTATAATTCACCCCTCCACTTT. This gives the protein CASSLYSVVSSYNSPLHF.

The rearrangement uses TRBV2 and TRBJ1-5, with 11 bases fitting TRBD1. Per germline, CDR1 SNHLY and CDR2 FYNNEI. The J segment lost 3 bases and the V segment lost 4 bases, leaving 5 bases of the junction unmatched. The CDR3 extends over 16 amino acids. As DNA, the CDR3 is TGTGCCAGCAGTGCCCGGACAGGGGGCAACAATCAGCCCCAGCATTTT. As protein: CASSARTGGNNQPQHF.

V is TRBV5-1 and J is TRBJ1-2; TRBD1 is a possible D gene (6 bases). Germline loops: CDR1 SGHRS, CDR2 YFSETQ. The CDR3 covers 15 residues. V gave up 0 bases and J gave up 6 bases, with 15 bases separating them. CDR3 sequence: CASSLAIAGANGYTF. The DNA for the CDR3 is TGCGCCAGCAGCTTGGCCATCGCGGGGGCGAATGGCTACACCTTC.

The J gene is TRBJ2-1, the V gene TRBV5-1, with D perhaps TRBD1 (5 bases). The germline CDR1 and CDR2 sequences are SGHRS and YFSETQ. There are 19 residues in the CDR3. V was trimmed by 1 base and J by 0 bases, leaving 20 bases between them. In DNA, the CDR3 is TGCGCCAGCAGCTTGACAATTTCGACAGTCTCATACTCCTACAATGAGCAGTTCTTC. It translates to CASSLTISTVSYSYNEQFF.

CDR3 nucleotides: TGTGCCAGCAGCCGACTAGCGGAGACCTACGAGCAGTACTTC. Translated: CASSRLAETYEQYF. The rearrangement joins TRBV3-1 (or the pseudogene TRBV3-2) to TRBJ2-7, with 9 bases fitting TRBD2. This CDR3 is built from 14 residues. Germline V gene lookup returns CDR1 LGHDT and CDR2 YNNKEL (reference sequence). The trim removed 4 bases at V and 2 bases at J, leaving 3 bases unmatched.